The 24 T cell receptor beta chains in this list originate from one sample, sequenced in a study of T cell responses to AZD1222 COVID-19 vaccine. Libraries were prepared by immunoSEQ multiplex PCR; TCRdb keeps only in-frame clonotypes and omits some of them. The sample consists of around 110,000 clones, under 95% of them appearing once. This sample comprised peripheral blood, obtained 28 days after the second AZD1222 dose. The receptors shown here come from an adult who received the AZD1222 COVID-19 vaccine.

The rearrangement joins TRBV7-9 to TRBJ1-5, with a weak D call TRBD1 (6 bases). Trimming left V 4 bases short and J 7 bases short, with 23 bases between. The CDR3 runs 17 residues. The germline gives CDR1 SEHNR, CDR2 FQNEAQ (reference sequence). The CDR3 sequence: CASSSHYSLGGAQPQHF. CDR3 bases: TGTGCCAGCAGCTCCCACTATTCCTTGGGGGGCGCGCAGCCCCAGCATTTT.

The chain links TRBV6-6 to TRBJ2-2; TRBD2 matches at 8 bases. Germline values: CDR1 MNHNY, CDR2 SVGAGI (reference sequence). The CDR3 sequence is 16 residues long. Unmatched junction bases numbered 15, after V lost 8 bases and J lost 7 bases. CDR3 sequence reads: CASRGGGTQRIGELFF. The CDR3 DNA follows: TGTGCCAGCCGGGGGGGCGGGACACAACGCATCGGGGAGCTGTTTTTT.

This clone appeared once. This chain uses TRBV19 with TRBJ1-1, with D uncertain. Germline V gene data show CDR1 as LNHDA and CDR2 as SQIVND (reference sequence). The CDR3 has 12 amino acids. Trimming left V 5 bases short and J 0 bases short, with 4 bases between. The CDR3 coding sequence is TGTGCCAGTAGTTGGATGAACACTGAAGCTTTCTTT. It is translated as CASSWMNTEAFF.

This clone occurred once. This chain connects TRBV11-2 to TRBJ1-4, with 9 bases aligning to TRBD1. Trimming cost V 5 bases and J 8 bases; bases outside gene matches: 9. Germline CDR1 is SGHAT and CDR2 is FQNNGV. The CDR3 consists of 15 residues. The CDR3 sequence: CASSLYRGQREKLFF. The DNA for the CDR3 is TGTGCCAGCAGCCTATACAGGGGGCAAAGGGAAAAACTGTTTTTT.

This chain joins TRBV19 and TRBJ2-1; no clear D gene. The germline gives CDR1 LNHDA, CDR2 SQIVND (reference sequence). This CDR3 comprises 17 residues. V was clipped by 1 base and J by 6 bases, with 19 bases between them. The CDR3 region has the DNA TGTGCCAGTAGTATAGTCCTGTTTATTGAGGCAATCAATGAGCAGTTCTTC. Encoded protein: CASSIVLFIEAINEQFF.

This clone was detected only a few times. This chain links TRBV6-4 with TRBJ2-1; 10 nucleotides align to TRBD2. Germline V lookup: CDR1 MRHNA, CDR2 SNTAGT. This CDR3 has 16 amino acids. V shed 0 bases and J 10 bases; nucleotides not matched to a gene: 9. The CDR3 DNA sequence: TGTGCCAGCAGTGACTCCGGACTAGCGGACTCTCTGGAGCAGTTCTTC. Amino acids: CASSDSGLADSLEQFF.

The J gene is TRBJ2-7, the V gene TRBV6-1; TRBD2 might be the D (7 bases). The V end was cut by 6 bases, the J end by 2 bases, with 20 bases between. Germline loops: CDR1 MNHNS, CDR2 SASEGT. This CDR3 contains 16 residues. CDR3: CASRETGWGGPYEQYF. Written as DNA, the CDR3 is TGTGCCAGCAGAGAAACAGGGTGGGGAGGGCCCTACGAGCAGTACTTC.

J is TRBJ1-4 and V is TRBV6-5; D is undetermined. The CDR3 runs 14 residues. CDR1 MNHEY and CDR2 SVGAGI come from the germline V gene. Trimming shortened V by 11 bases and J by 0 bases, and 13 bases separated the two germline ends. This chain's CDR3 is CAARGGPTNEKLFF. CDR3 nucleotide sequence: TGTGCCGCCAGAGGTGGGCCAACTAATGAAAAACTGTTTTTT.

The chain has TRBV5-1 and TRBJ1-3; TRBD1 is a possible D gene (6 bases). Trimming left V 0 bases short and J 0 bases short, with 10 bases between. The CDR3 contains 16 residues. Looked up from germline, CDR1 is SGHRS and CDR2 is YFSETQ. The CDR3 region has the DNA TGCGCCAGCAGCTTGGGAAGGGACAACTCTGGAAACACCATATATTTT. It is translated as CASSLGRDNSGNTIYF.

V and J are TRBV11-3 and TRBJ2-2; 8 nucleotides align to TRBD2. V shed 4 bases, J shed 2 bases, and the junction held 3 bases outside the gene matches. Germline lookup yields CDR1 SGHNT and CDR2 YENEEA. The CDR3 is 15 residues long. CDR3: CASSSGTSNTGELFF. The CDR3 DNA reads as TGTGCCAGCAGCTCCGGGACTAGTAACACCGGGGAGCTGTTTTTT.

Comment on this clone: This sample also contains other DNA sequences that code for the same CDR3. This chain uses TRBV6-5 with TRBJ1-2; tentatively, D is TRBD1 (6 bases). CDR3 length: 13 residues. Trimming cost V 6 bases and J 7 bases, with 15 bases left between them. Germline CDR1 is MNHEY and CDR2 is SVGAGI. The chain's CDR3 is CASSTSPRGGYTF. The CDR3 DNA sequence: TGTGCCAGCAGCACCTCCCCCAGGGGTGGCTACACCTTC.

This chain joins TRBV3-1 (or the pseudogene TRBV3-2) and TRBJ2-3; D gene unclear. This CDR3 is 15 amino acids long. CDR1 and CDR2 (germline): LGHDT, YNNKEL (reference sequence). V was cut by 1 base and J by 4 bases, with 12 bases left in between. The CDR3 here is CASSQVELGADTQYF. CDR3 sequence (DNA): TGTGCCAGCAGCCAAGTTGAGCTTGGGGCAGATACGCAGTATTTT.

The chain recombines TRBV9 with TRBJ2-3; 9 bases agree with TRBD2. CDR1 and CDR2 from the germline V gene are SGDLS and YYNGEE. This CDR3 region has 19 residues. The trim removed 0 bases at V and 2 bases at J, leaving 13 bases unmatched. The CDR3, as DNA: TGTGCCAGCAGCGTAGCGGATTCTGGGGCGGGGGGGCCCACAGATACGCAGTATTTT. It is translated as CASSVADSGAGGPTDTQYF.

This chain joins TRBV14 and TRBJ1-1; 9 nucleotides align to TRBD1. CDR3 length equals 14 residues. Germline CDR1 and CDR2: SGHDN and FVKESK. V was clipped by 4 bases and J by 8 bases; unmatched bases: 8. The CDR3 sequence: CASSRGGTGSEAFF. The CDR3 nucleotides are TGTGCCAGCAGCCGCGGCGGGACAGGGTCGGAAGCTTTCTTT.

The chain joins TRBV29-1 to TRBJ1-2; 7 positions match TRBD1. The CDR3 is 15 amino acids. V lost 6 bases, J lost 3 bases, and 13 bases stayed unmatched. Germline assignment: CDR1 SQVTM and CDR2 ANQGSEA. In nucleotides, the CDR3 is TGCAGCGTCTCTCAGGGGGGCGATGGAGACTATGGCTACACCTTC. The encoded protein is CSVSQGGDGDYGYTF. The variable domain in full, with the rest retrieved from reference TRBV29-1 and TRBJ1-2, is SAVISQKPSRDICQRGTSLTIQCQVDSQVTMMFWYRQQPGQSLTLIATANQGSEATYESGFVIDKFPISRPNLTFSTLTVSNMSPEDSSIYLCSVSQGGDGDYGYTFGSGTRLTVV.

The count of this clone is one. The chain joins TRBV15 to TRBJ1-5; weak D call: TRBD1 (5 bases). V lost 0 bases, J lost 6 bases, and 12 bases lay in between. CDR1 and CDR2 from the germline V gene are LNHNV and YYDKDF (reference sequence). This CDR3 has 15 residues. The CDR3 spells CATSRDGGEGQPQHF. Here the CDR3 DNA reads TGTGCCACCAGCAGAGATGGGGGGGAGGGTCAGCCCCAGCATTTT.

The chain recombines TRBV5-1 with TRBJ1-3, with D possibly matching TRBD1 (6 bases). CDR1 is SGHRS, CDR2 YFSETQ, per germline. The CDR3 has 15 amino acids. The V end was cut by 2 bases, the J end by 5 bases, with 14 bases between. The CDR3 nucleotides are TGCGCCAGCAGCTTCCGGGACACCGGAAGAAACACCATATATTTT. This encodes CASSFRDTGRNTIYF.

The chain employs TRBV6-6 and TRBJ1-5, with TRBD1 as a possible D gene (6 bases). The germline CDR1 and CDR2 sequences are MNHNY and SVGAGI (reference sequence). The CDR3 length is 20 residues. The ends were cut back, 6 bases at V and 2 bases at J, with 29 bases in the middle. Written as DNA, the CDR3 is TGTGCCAGCAGCCGAAAGCCCACCACAGGGTGGGGTACGGGCAATCAGCCCCAGCATTTT. Translating it yields CASSRKPTTGWGTGNQPQHF.

The chain is built from TRBV2 and TRBJ2-7, with a weak D call TRBD2 (5 bases). This CDR3 comprises 10 residues. Trimming took 6 bases from V and 10 from J, leaving 10 bases between them. Germline CDR1 reads SNHLY; CDR2 reads FYNNEI. The CDR3 nucleotides are TGTGCCAGCAGGGGCGGGCAACAGTACTTC. Its protein product is CASRGGQQYF.

This chain joins TRBV7-6 and TRBJ1-5, with D possibly being TRBD1 (5 bases). This CDR3 region has 16 residues. Per the germline V gene, CDR1 is SGHVS and CDR2 is FNYEAQ. Trimming removed 4 bases from V and 4 bases from J, with 17 bases in between. DNA for the CDR3: TGTGCCAGCAGCTCAACCCCGGGGCAGGCAAATCAGCCCCAGCATTTT. Its protein product is CASSSTPGQANQPQHF.

The chain is built from TRBV29-1 and TRBJ1-1; D is perhaps TRBD1 (5 bases). Trimming stripped 7 bases from V and 6 bases from J, with 6 bases between. The CDR3 is 9 residues long. Germline lookup yields CDR1 SQVTM and CDR2 ANQGSEA. The CDR3 bases are TGCAGCGCGGGGGCTGAAGCTTTCTTT. Translating gives CSAGAEAFF.

V usage is TRBV19 and J usage is TRBJ2-7, with 8 bases fitting TRBD2. Germline V gene data show CDR1 as LNHDA and CDR2 as SQIVND (reference sequence). The CDR3 has 17 residues. V lost 5 bases, J lost 3 bases, and 15 bases stayed unmatched. The CDR3 sequence: CASSRGNLGLVGYEQYF. CDR3 nucleotide sequence: TGTGCCAGTAGTCGCGGCAACCTGGGACTAGTTGGCTACGAGCAGTACTTC. The variable domain in full, with the rest retrieved from reference TRBV19 and TRBJ2-7, is DGGITQSPKYLFRKEGQNVTLSCEQNLNHDAMYWYRQDPGQGLRLIYYSQIVNDFQKGDIAEGYSVSREKKESFPLTVTSAQKNPTAFYLCASSRGNLGLVGYEQYFGPGTRLTVT.

With regard to this clone: Different DNA sequences within this sample yield the same CDR3. The rearrangement links TRBV9 to TRBJ1-4; D might be TRBD1 (6 bases). Between the trimmed V and J ends, which lost 0 bases and 4 bases, there was a span of 7 bases. Germline V lookup: CDR1 SGDLS, CDR2 YYNGEE. The CDR3 has 14 amino acids. CDR3 in amino acids: CASSVGTVNEKLFF. The CDR3 bases are TGTGCCAGCAGCGTAGGGACAGTTAATGAAAAACTGTTTTTT.

The chain has TRBV30 and TRBJ2-7; possible D gene TRBD2, 5 bases. Germline V gene data show CDR1 as GTSNPN and CDR2 as SVGIG (reference sequence). Trimming shortened V by 0 bases and J by 3 bases, and 12 bases separated the two germline ends. This CDR3 comprises 14 residues. The CDR3 here is CAWSVQRGLYEQYF. DNA for the CDR3: TGTGCCTGGAGTGTACAGCGAGGGCTCTACGAGCAGTACTTC.